The 30 T cell receptor beta chains below were found in one sample sequenced in a study of T cells after yellow fever vaccination. MiXCR, applied by TCRdb to the 5' RACE reads, yields one record per CDR3 protein. The sample contains a few hundred thousand distinct CDR3 sequences, roughly 7.2% of which appear only once. Sequences were derived from CD4+ T cells sorted from PBMCs, sampled 15 days after the yellow fever booster vaccination. Receptor source: a man aged 25-40 years who received the YFV17D yellow fever vaccine.

This clonotype was picked up a small number of times. The rearrangement uses TRBV4-2 and TRBJ2-7; 12 bases match TRBD1. The CDR3 sequence is 15 residues long. CDR1 and CDR2 (germline): LGHNA, YNFKEQ. Losses at the gene ends were 3 bases for V and 4 bases for J; bases not matched to a gene: 4. The CDR3 nucleotides read TGTGCCAGCAGCCAGACGGGACAGGGGGCTTACGAGCAGTACTTC. Its protein product is CASSQTGQGAYEQYF.

Comment on this clonotype: One end of the junction fails to match germline, which may point to a read error. This chain connects TRBV7-2 to TRBJ2-1, with D possibly matching TRBD1 (6 bases). Germline V gene sequence: CDR1 SGHTA, CDR2 FQGNSA. This CDR3 is built from 12 residues. The CDR3 reads CASRAAGGGRGF. The CDR3 DNA is TGTGCCAGCAGAGCAGCCGGCGGTGGCAGGGGCTTC.

There are many counts of this clonotype. The chain uses TRBV30 and TRBJ1-3, with a weak D call TRBD1 (6 bases). V gave up 2 bases and J gave up 0 bases, with 14 bases separating them. CDR3 size: 16 residues. The V gene's germline CDR1 is GTSNPN and CDR2 SVGIG (reference sequence). DNA for the CDR3: TGTGCCTGGAGTTACAGGGTGCTCAGCTCTGGAAACACCATATATTTT. It translates to CAWSYRVLSSGNTIYF.

This clonotype was found many times. The rearrangement uses TRBV3-1 and TRBJ2-1; the match to TRBD2 covers 9 bases. From germline, CDR1 is LGHDT and CDR2 YNNKEL (reference sequence). Unmatched junction bases numbered 0, after V lost 4 bases and J lost 8 bases. This CDR3 is built from 12 residues. The CDR3 loop reads CASSPSGDEQFF. The DNA of the CDR3 is TGTGCCAGCAGCCCTAGCGGGGATGAGCAGTTCTTC.

This clonotype was seen more than once but under ten times. This chain links TRBV19 with TRBJ2-6; possible D gene TRBD1, 5 bases. CDR1 and CDR2 from the germline V gene are LNHDA and SQIVND (reference sequence). The CDR3 is 15 amino acids. The V end was cut by 9 bases, the J end by 1 base, with 13 bases between. The CDR3 region has the DNA TGTGCCAGCCGGGCGGCAGGGTCTGGGGCCAACGTCCTGACTTTC. Translated: CASRAAGSGANVLTF.

This clonotype showed up many times. This rearrangement joins TRBV7-2 to TRBJ2-1; 7 bases map to TRBD1. CDR3 length equals 15 residues. Germline V gene data show CDR1 as SGHTA and CDR2 as FQGNSA. The trim removed 1 base at V and 6 bases at J, leaving 6 bases unmatched. The CDR3 bases are TGTGCCAGCAGCTTAGGGTCAGGGGGTCTCAATGAGCAGTTCTTC. Translation gives CASSLGSGGLNEQFF. The full variable domain, with the rest looked up from reference TRBV7-2 and TRBJ2-1, is GAGVSQSPSNKVTEKGKDVELRCDPISGHTALYWYRQSLGQGLEFLIYFQGNSAPDKSGLPSDRFSAERTGGSVSTLTIQRTQQEDSAVYLCASSLGSGGLNEQFFGPGTRLTVL.

Concerning this clonotype itself: A much larger clone differs from this one at a single base, so this may be a read error. The chain recombines TRBV29-1 with TRBJ2-5; 7 positions agree with TRBD1. Germline V gene data show CDR1 as SQVTM and CDR2 as ANQGSEA. The ends lost 6 bases at V and 3 bases at J; junction bases unmatched: 1. CDR3 length: 11 amino acids. The CDR3 here is CSVQGEETQYF. Written as DNA, the CDR3 is TGCAGCGTCCAGGGGGAAGAGACCCAGTACTTC.

The chain has TRBV28 and TRBJ1-4, with 9 bases lining up with TRBD1. V shed 7 bases and J 6 bases; nucleotides not matched to a gene: 9. From germline, CDR1 is MDHEN and CDR2 SYDVKM. This CDR3 contains 15 residues. The CDR3, as DNA: TGTGCCAGCACCGGCCCACAGGGGGCTTATGAAAAACTGTTTTTT. It codes for CASTGPQGAYEKLFF. The variable domain in full, completed from reference TRBV28 and TRBJ1-4, reads DVKVTQSSRYLVKRTGEKVFLECVQDMDHENMFWYRQDPGLGLRLIYFSYDVKMKEKGDIPEGYSVSREKKERFSLILESASTNQTSMYLCASTGPQGAYEKLFFGSGTQLSVL.

V gene TRBV12-3 or TRBV12-4 combines with J gene TRBJ2-2; maybe TRBD2 (5 bases). Trimming removed 5 bases at V and 4 bases at J, with 14 bases between. CDR3 length equals 15 residues. This chain's CDR3 is CASSPIRGGTGELFF. The CDR3 DNA is TGTGCCAGCAGTCCGATCCGAGGAGGCACCGGGGAGCTGTTTTTT.

This clonotype was found a few times. The chain couples TRBV7-2 to TRBJ2-7; 10 bases are a match to TRBD2. The CDR3 is made up of 15 amino acids. V shed 2 bases and J 5 bases; nucleotides not matched to a gene: 6. From germline, CDR1 is SGHTA and CDR2 FQGNSA. CDR3 coding DNA: TGTGCCAGCAGCTTATCCAAAGCGGGAGGGAACGAGCAGTACTTC. It specifies CASSLSKAGGNEQYF.

This clonotype has ten or more counts. The genes are TRBV24-1 and TRBJ2-1; D is ambiguous. Germline V gene sequence: CDR1 KGHDR, CDR2 SFDVKD. V was cut by 12 bases and J by 8 bases, with 13 bases left in between. CDR3 size: 11 residues. The CDR3: CAPLISDEQFF. Written as DNA, the CDR3 is TGTGCCCCCTTGATTTCCGATGAGCAGTTCTTC.

J is TRBJ1-1 and V is TRBV6-2 or TRBV6-3; D is unclear. From germline, CDR1 is MNHEY and CDR2 SVGEGT. This CDR3 is 13 amino acids long. Trimming removed 2 bases from V and 1 base from J, with 5 bases in between. The CDR3 DNA reads TGTGCCAGCAGTTACCAACCGAACACTGAAGCTTTCTTT. Protein: CASSYQPNTEAFF.

The chain carries TRBV5-1 and TRBJ1-2; D not certain. CDR3 length equals 12 residues. The germline V gene encodes CDR1 SGHRS and CDR2 YFSETQ. V lost 5 bases and J 5 bases, leaving 10 bases between the germline ends. This chain's CDR3 is CASRAGRYGYTF. The CDR3, as DNA: TGCGCCAGCAGGGCTGGCAGGTATGGCTACACCTTC.

This clonotype turned up a few times. This chain links TRBV2 with TRBJ2-1, with D unresolved. Germline assignment: CDR1 SNHLY and CDR2 FYNNEI. Trimming shortened V by 4 bases and J by 2 bases, and 6 bases separated the two germline ends. CDR3 size: 13 residues. CDR3 residues: CASSGNTYNEQFF. The CDR3 DNA reads TGTGCCAGCAGTGGTAATACCTACAATGAGCAGTTCTTC.

This clonotype was recorded at least ten times. The chain carries TRBV2 and TRBJ2-6, with D possibly TRBD1 on 6 matching bases. Trimming pared 6 bases from V and 0 bases from J, leaving 18 bases between. The CDR3 extends over 18 amino acids. Germline-derived CDR1 and CDR2 are SNHLY and FYNNEI. CDR3 DNA: TGTGCCAGCAGGGCGGAACAAGGACAGCACTCTGGGGCCAACGTCCTGACTTTC. This gives the protein CASRAEQGQHSGANVLTF.

As for this clonotype: A junction boundary mismatches the germline segment, possibly from a read error. The chain combines TRBV12-3 or TRBV12-4 with TRBJ2-7; 9 bases fit TRBD2. The CDR3 totals 15 residues. The CDR3 DNA reads TGTGCCGGCAGTTTAGCGTCTAGCGGGAAATACGAGCAGTACTTC. Translation gives CAGSLASSGKYEQYF.

This clonotype was counted ten times or more. The chain couples TRBV5-1 to TRBJ2-3, with D uncertain. With 0 bases removed from V and 0 bases from J, the gap between germline ends came to 8 bases. The CDR3 runs 15 residues. In germline, CDR1 is SGHRS, CDR2 YFSETQ. Here the CDR3 DNA reads TGCGCCAGCAGCTTGGTAATTACTAGCACAGATACGCAGTATTTT. Translation gives CASSLVITSTDTQYF.

This clonotype was counted between two and nine times. The J gene is TRBJ1-1, the V gene TRBV27; D is possibly TRBD1 (6 bases). The CDR3 is made up of 16 amino acids. Germline loops: CDR1 MNHEY, CDR2 SMNVEV (reference sequence). V was trimmed by 0 bases and J by 1 base, leaving 12 bases between them. CDR3 coding DNA: TGTGCCAGCAGTTTATCTCGGACAGTTCAGAACACTGAAGCTTTCTTT. Translation gives CASSLSRTVQNTEAFF.

The J gene is TRBJ2-7, the V gene TRBV30, with D possibly matching TRBD1 (6 bases). This CDR3 spans 12 amino acids. The V end was cut by 8 bases, the J end by 5 bases, with 16 bases between. CDR1 is GTSNPN and CDR2 is SVGIG in the germline V gene (reference sequence). CDR3 in amino acids: CAVSPAGDEQYF. The CDR3 DNA reads TGTGCCGTAAGCCCGGCAGGGGACGAGCAGTACTTC.

Concerning this clonotype itself: At one end the junction does not follow the germline gene, possibly because of a read error. J is TRBJ2-7 and V is TRBV20-1; TRBD2 agrees at 12 bases. This CDR3 is built from 14 residues. CDR1 and CDR2 (germline): DFQATT, SNEGSKA (reference sequence). The CDR3 loop reads CSAPTSGGPYKQYF. The DNA for the CDR3 is TGCAGTGCCCCGACTAGCGGGGGACCCTACAAGCAGTACTTC.

V and J are TRBV10-1 and TRBJ2-5; 9 bases align to TRBD1. The CDR3 sequence is 13 residues long. Unmatched junction bases numbered 4, after V lost 6 bases and J lost 5 bases. The V gene's germline CDR1 is WNHNN and CDR2 SYGVQD (reference sequence). The CDR3 sequence: CASRPGTGETQYF. The CDR3 region has the DNA TGCGCCAGCAGGCCTGGGACAGGGGAGACCCAGTACTTC.

This sequence joins TRBV5-6 and TRBJ2-3, with D possibly being TRBD2 (5 bases). Per the germline V gene, CDR1 is SGHDT and CDR2 is YYEEEE. The CDR3 covers 15 residues. Trimming removed 0 bases at V and 0 bases at J, with 8 bases between. CDR3 sequence: CASSLGGGSTDTQYF. The CDR3 region has the DNA TGTGCCAGCAGCTTGGGTGGCGGGAGCACAGATACGCAGTATTTT.

On this clonotype: A read error may explain this, as a much larger clone is one base away. The chain is built from TRBV5-1 and TRBJ2-1; D is unclear. Per the germline V gene, CDR1 is SGHRS and CDR2 is YFSETQ. The CDR3 loop spans 13 amino acids. The CDR3 nucleotides read TGCGCCAGCTGCTTGCCCGGGCCCGGTGAGCAGTTCTTC. Translation gives CASCLPGPGEQFF.

This clonotype was found many times. This sequence joins TRBV20-1 and TRBJ2-1; 12 positions match TRBD2. Trimming cost V 2 bases and J 8 bases; bases outside gene matches: 4. CDR3 length equals 14 residues. Germline V gene lookup returns CDR1 DFQATT and CDR2 SNEGSKA (reference sequence). The CDR3: CSARRGTSGHEQFF. The CDR3 nucleotides read TGCAGTGCTAGAAGAGGGACTAGCGGGCATGAGCAGTTCTTC.

The chain combines TRBV20-1 with TRBJ1-2, with D possibly matching TRBD1 (6 bases). V was cut by 3 bases and J by 3 bases, with 17 bases left in between. Germline V lookup: CDR1 DFQATT, CDR2 SNEGSKA (reference sequence). The CDR3 covers 15 residues. The CDR3 sequence: CSASFLQGGYYGYTF. In DNA, the CDR3 is TGCAGTGCTAGCTTCTTACAGGGAGGGTACTATGGCTACACCTTC.

This clonotype was counted many times. The chain has TRBV5-1 and TRBJ1-1, with 7 bases lining up with TRBD1. Germline V gives CDR1 SGHRS, CDR2 YFSETQ. The CDR3 runs 14 residues. With V trimmed by 6 bases and J by 1 base, 6 bases remained unmatched. As DNA, the CDR3 is TGCGCCAGCACCCTGGACAGGACGAACACTGAAGCTTTCTTT. It encodes CASTLDRTNTEAFF.

At least ten counts were recorded for this clonotype. CDR3: CSAHRPGQGHEQYF. In nucleotides, the CDR3 is TGCAGTGCTCATCGTCCGGGACAGGGGCACGAGCAGTACTTC. The gene calls are TRBV20-1 and TRBJ2-7, with 10 bases matching TRBD1. Germline V gene lookup returns CDR1 DFQATT and CDR2 SNEGSKA (reference sequence). The ends lost 5 bases at V and 5 bases at J; junction bases unmatched: 9. CDR3 length: 14 amino acids.

This clonotype has a handful of counts. V usage is TRBV7-8 and J usage is TRBJ1-1; the D is unclear. Germline-derived CDR1 and CDR2 are SGHVS and FQNEAQ. Between the trimmed V and J ends, which lost 11 bases and 4 bases, there was a span of 20 bases. CDR3 size: 14 residues. The CDR3 bases are TGTGCCGTGTCCCCCCGTGCCGGAATCACTGAAGCTTTCTTT. It translates to CAVSPRAGITEAFF.

The sample holds a few counts of this clonotype. This chain connects TRBV5-4 to TRBJ2-1, with 8 positions matching TRBD2. This CDR3 contains 16 residues. The V gene end was trimmed by 3 bases and the J gene end by 9 bases; junction bases not matched to a gene: 14. Germline loops: CDR1 SGHNT, CDR2 YYREEE (reference sequence). For the CDR3, the DNA is TGTGCCAGCAGCTCGCCGCCCGGGGGGGCGGGGAGTGAGCAGTTCTTC. Its protein product is CASSSPPGGAGSEQFF.

The V and J genes are TRBV5-4 and TRBJ2-7; D might be TRBD2 (6 bases). The germline CDR1 and CDR2 sequences are SGHNT and YYREEE (reference sequence). The CDR3 extends over 15 amino acids. V lost 0 bases, J lost 2 bases, and 12 bases lay in between. CDR3 loop: CASSLGGEVTYEQYF. As DNA, the CDR3 is TGTGCCAGCAGCTTGGGGGGGGAGGTGACCTACGAGCAGTACTTC. The full variable domain, its missing parts supplied by reference TRBV5-4 and TRBJ2-7, is ETGVTQSPTHLIKTRGQQVTLRCSSQSGHNTVSWYQQALGQGPQFIFQYYREEENGRGNFPPRFSGLQFPNYSSELNVNALELDDSALYLCASSLGGEVTYEQYFGPGTRLTVT.